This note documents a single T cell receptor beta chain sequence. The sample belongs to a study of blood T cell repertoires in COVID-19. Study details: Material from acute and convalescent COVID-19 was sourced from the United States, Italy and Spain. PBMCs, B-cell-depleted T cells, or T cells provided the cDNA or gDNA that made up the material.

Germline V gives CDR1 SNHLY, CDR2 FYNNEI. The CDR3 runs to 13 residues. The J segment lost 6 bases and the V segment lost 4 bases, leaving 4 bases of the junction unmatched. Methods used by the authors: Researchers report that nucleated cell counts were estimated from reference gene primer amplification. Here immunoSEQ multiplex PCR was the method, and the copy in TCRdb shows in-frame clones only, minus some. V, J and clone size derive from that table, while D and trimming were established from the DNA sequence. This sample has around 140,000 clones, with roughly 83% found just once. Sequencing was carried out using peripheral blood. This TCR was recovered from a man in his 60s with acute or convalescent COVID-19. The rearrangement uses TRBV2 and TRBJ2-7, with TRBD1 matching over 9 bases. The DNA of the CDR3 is TGTGCCAGCAGTGGTCGACAGGGGGGCGAGCAGTACTTC. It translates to CASSGRQGGEQYF.